This TCR beta chain was observed in a study of technical replicates of blood from a few donors. The germline V gene has CDR1 LNHDA and CDR2 SQIVND (reference sequence). V was cut by 4 bases and J by 3 bases, with 16 bases left in between. There are 15 residues in the CDR3. Method: immunoSEQ multiplex PCR; TCRdb's copy keeps in-frame clones and lacks some. The sample yields 60,000 to 90,000 clones, about 95% seen once. V usage is TRBV19 and J usage is TRBJ2-7; D ambiguous. Sequencing input: T cells isolated from PBMCs. The clonotype was recovered from a human donor in good health. The CDR3 nucleotides are TGTGCCAGTAGTACCTACTCCTCCCCGGGCTACGAGCAGTACTTC. Protein sequence: CASSTYSSPGYEQYF.